These 26 T cell receptor beta chains originate from one sample sequenced in a study of T cells in Graves' hyperthyroidism and ophthalmopathy. Amplification targeted TCR beta CDR3 regions from RNA transcripts. TCR CDR3 regions were first amplified by RT-PCR with HTBI primers. TCRdb re-analysed the multiplex PCR reads in MiXCR, keeping a single row per CDR3 protein. The table has some 500,000 distinct CDR3 sequences, 13% to 15% seen once; the top ten hold less than 20%. Source material: blood. The receptors stem from a woman aged 18-30 years with Graves' hyperthyroidism.

This clonotype was seen many times. The rearrangement uses TRBV18 and TRBJ1-2; no definite D call. V dropped 2 bases and J dropped 4 bases, with 8 bases sitting between them. This CDR3 region has 13 residues. The V gene's germline CDR1 is KGHSH and CDR2 LQKENI. CDR3 sequence: CASSPGRIYGYTF. The CDR3 DNA reads as TGTGCCAGCTCACCAGGCCGGATCTATGGCTACACCTTC.

The table lists this clonotype with many counts. The gene calls are TRBV7-9 and TRBJ2-1; perhaps TRBD2 as D (6 bases). V gave up 3 bases and J gave up 2 bases, with 14 bases separating them. This CDR3 is 16 amino acids long. CDR1 and CDR2 (germline): SEHNR, FQNEAQ (reference sequence). The CDR3 is CASSFGTGDPYNEQFF. Written as DNA, the CDR3 is TGTGCCAGCAGCTTCGGGACGGGAGATCCCTACAATGAGCAGTTCTTC. The whole variable domain, filled in from reference TRBV7-9 and TRBJ2-1, reads DTGVSQNPRHKITKRGQNVTFRCDPISEHNRLYWYRQTLGQGPEFLTYFQNEAQLEKSRLLSDRFSAERPKGSFSTLEIQRTEQGDSAMYLCASSFGTGDPYNEQFFGPGTRLTVL.

This clonotype was counted ten times or more. The chain couples TRBV2 to TRBJ1-2, with a weak D call TRBD1 (5 bases). V lost 5 bases, J lost 8 bases, and 15 bases lay in between. The CDR3 is 13 amino acids. Germline V gene lookup returns CDR1 SNHLY and CDR2 FYNNEI. DNA for the CDR3: TGTGCCAGCAGTCCCAGGGTGGAATGGGGCTACACCTTC. Translating gives CASSPRVEWGYTF.

The sample holds many counts of this clonotype. The chain links TRBV5-1 to TRBJ2-7; TRBD2 matches at 8 bases. The germline V gene encodes CDR1 SGHRS and CDR2 YFSETQ. The CDR3 loop spans 16 amino acids. With V trimmed by 4 bases and J by 2 bases, 11 bases remained unmatched. The CDR3 is CASSPEPGTRTYEQYV. The CDR3 nucleotides read TGCGCCAGCAGCCCCGAACCCGGGACTAGAACCTACGAGCAGTACGTC.

The gene calls are TRBV12-3 or TRBV12-4 and TRBJ2-1; TRBD1 aligns across 9 bases. The CDR3 consists of 15 residues. V was pared by 5 bases and J by 4 bases, with 6 bases of the junction left unmatched. The CDR3: CASSPGDRDYNEQFF. CDR3 in DNA: TGTGCCAGCAGTCCCGGGGACAGGGATTACAATGAGCAGTTCTTC.

This chain links TRBV27 with TRBJ2-7; possible D gene TRBD2, 5 bases. Trimming pared 6 bases from V and 5 bases from J, leaving 14 bases between. The CDR3 has 13 amino acids. CDR1 and CDR2 from the germline V gene are MNHEY and SMNVEV (reference sequence). CDR3 region: CASSEIGSHEQYF. The CDR3 DNA follows: TGTGCCAGCAGCGAAATTGGGAGTCACGAGCAGTACTTC.

This clonotype was counted many times. The genes are TRBV11-2 and TRBJ2-7; a possible D gene is TRBD2 (6 bases). The CDR3 totals 14 residues. Trimming stripped 2 bases from V and 6 bases from J, with 14 bases between. Germline lookup yields CDR1 SGHAT and CDR2 FQNNGV. CDR3 sequence: CASSLLGEVGEQYV. CDR3 sequence (DNA): TGTGCCAGCAGCTTATTGGGGGAGGTAGGCGAGCAGTACGTC.

This clonotype has more than one count but fewer than ten. The chain is built from TRBV19 and TRBJ1-1; D possibly corresponds to TRBD1 (5 bases). Between the trimmed V and J ends, which lost 3 bases and 3 bases, there was a span of 11 bases. This CDR3 comprises 14 residues. CDR1 is LNHDA and CDR2 is SQIVND in the germline V gene (reference sequence). This CDR3 is CASSILQGYTEAFF. The CDR3, as DNA: TGTGCCAGTAGTATCCTTCAGGGATACACTGAAGCTTTCTTT.

Here the CDR3 DNA reads TGTGCCAGCAGTTACCTCCAGGGGCGAGAAAAACTGTTTTTT. Translation gives CASSYLQGREKLFF. This chain links TRBV6-5 with TRBJ1-4, with a weak D call TRBD1 (6 bases). The CDR3 extends over 14 amino acids. Germline CDR1 reads MNHEY; CDR2 reads SVGAGI. The germline V and J ends were trimmed by 2 bases and 8 bases, with 12 bases remaining between them.

This clonotype has at least ten counts. The V gene is TRBV19, the J gene TRBJ2-3, with D possibly called TRBD1 or TRBD2 (5 bases each). CDR3 length: 15 amino acids. The V and J ends lost 3 bases and 0 bases respectively, with 10 bases between them. CDR1 is LNHDA, CDR2 SQIVND, per germline (reference sequence). This CDR3 is CASSMGTSSTDTQYF. The DNA of the CDR3 is TGTGCCAGTAGTATGGGGACCTCTAGCACAGATACGCAGTATTTT.

This clonotype occurred many times. The chain combines TRBV12-3 or TRBV12-4 with TRBJ2-1; 8 bases map to TRBD1. The CDR3 length is 16 residues. The junction had 7 bases not matched to a gene; V was cut back by 3 bases and J by 3 bases. The DNA of the CDR3 is TGTGCCAGCAGTTTGAGGGCCGGGACAGGCTACAATGAGCAGTTCTTC. This encodes CASSLRAGTGYNEQFF.

The V call is TRBV11-3, the J call TRBJ1-1; a weak D match, TRBD1 (6 bases). CDR1 is SGHNT, CDR2 YENEEA, per germline. V gave up 4 bases and J gave up 5 bases, with 17 bases separating them. The CDR3 length is 15 residues. The CDR3 is CASSSRQAMGTEAFF. CDR3 nucleotides: TGTGCCAGCAGCTCCAGACAGGCGATGGGGACTGAAGCTTTCTTT.

The gene calls are TRBV20-1 and TRBJ2-7; 8 bases map to TRBD1. CDR1 is DFQATT, CDR2 SNEGSKA, per germline (reference sequence). V lost 4 bases to trimming and J lost 4 bases; unmatched junction nucleotides: 9. CDR3 length: 14 amino acids. CDR3 nucleotides: TGCAGTGCTACCTACGGACAGGGAACATACGAGCAGTACTTC. This sequence encodes CSATYGQGTYEQYF.

The table lists this clonotype with many counts. The gene calls are TRBV30 and TRBJ1-1; D is unclear. Per the germline V gene, CDR1 is GTSNPN and CDR2 is SVGIG (reference sequence). Trimming stripped 4 bases from V and 4 bases from J, with 10 bases between. This CDR3 comprises 12 residues. The CDR3 DNA reads TGTGCCTGGATTGCGTCGAGCACTGAAGCTTTCTTT. Translation: CAWIASSTEAFF.

With regard to this clonotype: Its ends do not fully match the called genes, so a read error is possible. The chain has TRBV19 and TRBJ1-2, with unresolved D. Germline assignment: CDR1 LNHDA and CDR2 SQIVND (reference sequence). CDR3 size: 15 residues. The DNA for the CDR3 is TGTGCCAGTAGTATTCGAGGAACAGCTAACTATGGCTGCACCTTC. Translating it yields CASSIRGTANYGCTF.

This clonotype has ten or more counts. V gene TRBV27 combines with J gene TRBJ1-1, with TRBD1 as a possible D gene (6 bases). CDR1 and CDR2 from the germline V gene are MNHEY and SMNVEV (reference sequence). Trimming removed 3 bases from V and 0 bases from J, with 11 bases in between. The CDR3 contains 15 residues. As DNA, the CDR3 is TGTGCCAGCAGTTTTCAGGACAGACTGAACACTGAAGCTTTCTTT. Its protein is CASSFQDRLNTEAFF.

The chain combines TRBV11-1 with TRBJ2-1; 11 nucleotides match TRBD2. CDR3 length equals 16 residues. Germline CDR1 reads SGHAT; CDR2 reads FQDESV (reference sequence). Trimming removed 5 bases from V and 5 bases from J; junction bases left unmatched: 8. CDR3 in DNA: TGTGCCAGCAGCACGCCCGGGACTAGCGGCCACAATGAGCAGTTCTTC. Translated, it gives CASSTPGTSGHNEQFF.

This clonotype was picked up many times. The rearrangement links TRBV6-1 to TRBJ2-3; D is possibly TRBD1 (6 bases). Germline values: CDR1 MNHNS, CDR2 SASEGT. Trimming pared 10 bases from V and 12 bases from J, leaving 20 bases between. CDR3 length: 12 residues. CDR3 nucleotide sequence: TGTGCCACTAAGGGGGAAACCTTATCTCAGTATTTT. Translating gives CATKGETLSQYF.

This clonotype was detected ten times or more. The chain joins TRBV12-3 or TRBV12-4 to TRBJ2-7; D is unclear. The CDR3 consists of 12 residues. Trimming shortened V by 5 bases and J by 7 bases, and 12 bases separated the two germline ends. This CDR3 is CASSTTLEEQYV. CDR3 bases: TGTGCCAGCAGTACTACTCTGGAGGAGCAGTACGTC.

V usage is TRBV5-1 and J usage is TRBJ1-1; the D is unclear. The CDR3 extends over 15 amino acids. Germline CDR1 and CDR2: SGHRS and YFSETQ. With 0 bases removed from V and 1 base from J, the gap between germline ends came to 10 bases. The CDR3 reads CASSLGHRENTEAFF. CDR3 in DNA: TGCGCCAGCAGCTTGGGGCACCGGGAGAACACTGAAGCTTTCTTT.

This clonotype was seen many times. The V gene is TRBV12-3 or TRBV12-4, the J gene TRBJ2-2; TRBD2 matches 14 bases. The CDR3 covers 18 residues. The ends lost 5 bases at V and 0 bases at J; junction bases unmatched: 5. Here the CDR3 reads CASSNQGLAGANTGELFF. The CDR3, as DNA: TGTGCCAGCAGTAACCAGGGACTAGCGGGGGCGAACACCGGGGAGCTGTTTTTT.

This chain connects TRBV11-1 to TRBJ1-4, with 10 bases aligning to TRBD1. CDR1 and CDR2 (germline): SGHAT, FQDESV (reference sequence). The CDR3 is made up of 17 amino acids. V shed 6 bases and J 4 bases; nucleotides not matched to a gene: 11. Here the CDR3 reads CASRPTGGKSVNEKLFF. CDR3 in DNA: TGTGCCAGCAGACCGACAGGGGGCAAGTCCGTTAATGAAAAACTGTTTTTT.

This clonotype was observed a handful of times. The chain has TRBV4-1 and TRBJ1-1; D gene unclear. V lost 0 bases and J lost 4, with 9 bases in between. This CDR3 has 14 amino acids. Germline values: CDR1 MGHRA, CDR2 YSYEKL. The CDR3 DNA sequence: TGCGCCAGCAGCCAAGATGGGGTGCCCACTGAAGCTTTCTTT. Protein sequence: CASSQDGVPTEAFF.

The gene calls are TRBV5-1 and TRBJ2-3, with 7 nucleotides matching TRBD1. Per the germline V gene, CDR1 is SGHRS and CDR2 is YFSETQ. The CDR3 spans 16 residues. The J segment lost 0 bases and the V segment lost 0 bases, leaving 4 bases of the junction unmatched. The CDR3 is CASSLGRDSSTDTQYF. DNA of the CDR3: TGCGCCAGCAGCTTGGGCCGGGACAGCAGCACAGATACGCAGTATTTT. Full variable domain (rest looked up from reference TRBV5-1 and TRBJ2-3): KAGVTQTPRYLIKTRGQQVTLSCSPISGHRSVSWYQQTPGQGLQFLFEYFSETQRNKGNFPGRFSGRQFSNSRSEMNVSTLELGDSALYLCASSLGRDSSTDTQYFGPGTRLTVL.

The rearrangement uses TRBV10-2 and TRBJ2-3, with 12 bases aligning to TRBD2. Germline V gene lookup returns CDR1 WSHSY and CDR2 SAAADI. The CDR3 is 15 amino acids. J was trimmed by 4 bases and V by 7 bases; bases with no gene match: 6. The DNA for the CDR3 is TGCGCCAGCACCGGGACTAGCGGGCAGTCAGATACGCAGTATTTT. Translating it yields CASTGTSGQSDTQYF.

The chain combines TRBV9 with TRBJ1-6; D is undetermined. The CDR3 consists of 18 residues. Germline lookup yields CDR1 SGDLS and CDR2 YYNGEE. V lost 4 bases to trimming and J lost 0 bases, with 17 bases between them. CDR3 nucleotides: TGTGCCAGCAGCTCCCGGGTCTCACCAAACTCCTATAATTCACCCCTCCACTTT. Translated: CASSSRVSPNSYNSPLHF. Combining the CDR3 with reference TRBV9 and TRBJ1-6 gives the whole variable domain DSGVTQTPKHLITATGQRVTLRCSPRSGDLSVYWYQQSLDQGLQFLIQYYNGEERAKGNILERFSAQQFPDLHSELNLSSLELGDSALYFCASSSRVSPNSYNSPLHFGNGTRLTVT.